This T cell receptor beta chain was sequenced during a study of shared clonotypes between healthy human individuals. Regarding this clone: Antigen: not known.

Study findings and constraints: Roughly 5% of naive CD4 clonotypes were shared across several donors.

The data were produced by immunoSEQ multiplex PCR, yet TCRdb's version contains in-frame clones alone and is incomplete. Counted here are about 2.4 million clones, 93% occurring once; the ten biggest clones make up 0.36%. This clonotype originated in a man younger than 35 in good health. Some clones in this sample may be carry-over from other donors' samples. Sample: naive CD4+ T cells from PBMCs. Documented subset: CD45RA+ positively selected.

The CDR3 loop is CASSLIGLGGTEAFF. The DNA for the CDR3 is TGTGCCAGCAGCTTAATAGGTTTGGGGGGCACTGAAGCTTTCTTT. This rearrangement joins TRBV7-2 to TRBJ1-1; tentative D call: TRBD1 (5 bases). Germline-derived CDR1 and CDR2 are SGHTA and FQGNSA. V lost 2 bases to trimming and J lost 4 bases, with 14 bases between them. CDR3 size: 15 residues.